The T cell receptor (beta chain) described here comes from a study of CD8+CD57+ T cells in acquired aplastic anemia. The wider study: An average of roughly 3 ug of DNA was obtained from sorted CD4+ and CD8+ cells. As sequenced from healthy donors, CD4+ cells averaged about 11 million reads. Study-level points and caveats: No significant difference in CD8+ Simpson's diversity was found between patients and controls. The number of CD8+ CDR3 sequences shared by patients and controls was fewer than 35.

Both TCR beta VDJ combination and CDR3 sequence profiling were carried out. Genomic DNA was the template for this profiling. MiXCR, applied by TCRdb to the reads, yields one record per CDR3 protein. The table has about 68,000 distinct CDR3 sequences, under 65% seen once; the top ten hold about 8.3%. This clonotype was seen repeatedly, ten times or more. No antigen is known for it. V lost 0 bases and J lost 6, with 15 bases in between. This CDR3 comprises 15 residues. Germline V lookup: CDR1 DFQATT, CDR2 SNEGSKA (reference sequence). The TCR sequence derives from a human donor in good health, serving as a control. The chain links TRBV20-1 to TRBJ1-5, with unresolved D. The sample taken for sequencing was sorted CD4+, CD8+, or CD8+CD57+ T cells (not recorded which) from PBMCs. The CDR3 sequence: CSARDLGSFSQPQHF. CDR3 nucleotides: TGCAGTGCTAGAGATCTGGGGTCCTTTAGTCAGCCCCAGCATTTT.